Listed below are T cell receptor beta chains from one sample, sequenced in a study of blood T cells in healthy people across ages. TCRdb reprocessed the 5' RACE reads via MiXCR and lists one record per CDR3 protein. The sample has 1.5 million to 2 million distinct CDR3 sequences, 40% to 55% seen once. The sample consisted of blood. These receptors all come from a woman in her forties in good health. The CDR3 runs from the conserved cysteine through the conserved F or W. D genes are given only for firm matches. Clone size is stated in some rows and not others, as once, few, many or a class when expanded.

>TRBD1|TRBV7-2|TRBJ2-4|.
CASSIDRVNIQYF
TGTGCCAGCAGCATCGACAGGGTTAACATTCAGTACTTC
>TRBD1|TRBV6-2/TRBV6-3|TRBJ2-7|few
CASRDDRGEQYF
TGTGCCAGCAGGGACGACAGGGGCGAGCAGTACTTC
>.|TRBV29-1|TRBJ2-7|few
CSVESGRGGYEQYF
TGCAGCGTTGAATCAGGCAGGGGAGGTTACGAGCAGTACTTC
>.|TRBV14|TRBJ2-3|.
CASSHPGTPDTQYF
TGTGCCAGCAGCCACCCGGGAACTCCAGATACGCAGTATTTT
>.|TRBV4-2|TRBJ2-1|once
CASSQARSLRYNEQFF
TGTGCCAGCAGCCAAGCCCGGTCGCTCCGGTACAATGAGCAGTTCTTC
>.|TRBV2|TRBJ1-2|.
CATSDGEIYGYTF
TGTGCCACAAGCGATGGGGAAATCTATGGCTACACCTTC
>.|TRBV5-1|TRBJ2-1|few
CASSLVVGTEQFF
TGCGCCAGCAGCTTGGTTGTGGGGACTGAGCAGTTCTTC
>TRBD2|TRBV7-3|TRBJ2-5|few
CASSLRGGGQETQYF
TGTGCCAGCAGCTTACGCGGGGGGGGACAAGAGACCCAGTACTTC
>.|TRBV28|TRBJ2-7|.
CASSPRQLEGCYEQYF
TGTGCCAGCAGCCCCAGACAGCTTGAGGGATGCTACGAGCAGTACTTC
>.|TRBV20-1|TRBJ1-2|.
CSARVGAGVYGYTF
TGCAGTGCTAGAGTGGGGGCAGGGGTTTATGGCTACACCTTC
>TRBD1|TRBV12-3/TRBV12-4|TRBJ1-6|.
CAGSRQGHSPLHF
TGTGCCGGCAGTCGACAGGGGCATTCACCCCTCCACTTT
>.|TRBV10-3|TRBJ2-1|.
CAISVVGHEQFF
TGTGCCATCAGTGTGGTAGGGCATGAGCAGTTCTTC
>.|TRBV2|TRBJ1-5|.
CASEETPLNQPQHF
TGTGCCAGCGAGGAAACGCCCCTTAATCAGCCCCAGCATTTT
>TRBD2|TRBV14|TRBJ2-4|.
CASSQLNRGDIQYF
TGTGCCAGCAGCCAACTTAACCGGGGGGACATTCAGTACTTC
>.|TRBV10-3|TRBJ2-5|.
CAISTRDGGPGETQYF
TGTGCCATCAGTACTCGGGATGGGGGGCCCGGGGAGACCCAGTACTTC
>.|TRBV9|TRBJ2-5|.
CASSAGAGRGVSQETQYF
TGTGCCAGCAGCGCCGGGGCAGGGCGAGGTGTTTCCCAAGAGACCCAGTACTTC
>.|TRBV5-1|TRBJ1-1|.
CASSWADGNTEAFF
TGCGCCAGCAGCTGGGCGGACGGGAACACTGAAGCTTTCTTT
>.|TRBV6-2/TRBV6-3|TRBJ2-1|few
CASSYLSYYNEQFF
TGTGCCAGCAGTTACCTTTCTTATTACAATGAGCAGTTCTTC
>.|TRBV15|TRBJ2-7|.
CATSRDQGTYEQYF
TGTGCCACCAGCAGAGATCAGGGAACCTACGAGCAGTACTTC
>.|TRBV25-1|TRBJ1-6|.
CASNGIYNSPLHF
TGTGCCAGCAACGGGATCTATAATTCACCCCTCCACTTT
>TRBD2|TRBV4-3|TRBJ2-3|.
CASALSGGQGDTQYF
TGCGCCAGCGCACTGAGCGGGGGCCAGGGAGATACGCAGTATTTT
>.|TRBV5-6|TRBJ1-2|.
CASSLRGLTNYGYTF
TGTGCCAGCAGCTTGCGGGGCCTAACTAACTATGGCTACACCTTC
>.|TRBV7-9|TRBJ2-3|.
CASSPRDTISTDTQYF
TGTGCCAGCAGCCCCCGGGACACAATTTCCACAGATACGCAGTATTTT
>TRBD1|TRBV18|TRBJ2-3|.
CASSPGQPSTDTQYF
TGTGCCAGCTCACCGGGACAGCCTAGCACAGATACGCAGTATTTT
>TRBD2|TRBV29-1|TRBJ2-7|.
CSVEAGGASEQYF
TGCAGCGTTGAGGCGGGGGGGGCCTCCGAGCAGTACTTC
>.|TRBV2|TRBJ1-2|.
CASIPEPGEPSAGGGYTF
TGTGCCAGTATACCGGAGCCAGGTGAACCCTCGGCAGGTGGAGGCTACACCTTC
>TRBD2|TRBV20-1|TRBJ2-3|.
CSARDPSGGPTDTQYF
TGCAGTGCTAGAGATCCCAGCGGGGGTCCCACAGATACGCAGTATTTT
>.|TRBV7-3|TRBJ1-6|few
CASSMGPDESPLHF
TGTGCCAGCAGCATGGGCCCAGACGAATCACCCCTCCACTTT
>.|TRBV2|TRBJ1-1|.
CASSEAGAEAFF
TGTGCCAGCAGTGAAGCCGGGGCTGAAGCTTTCTTT
>.|TRBV24-1|TRBJ2-1|.
CATSDLPGWGTAYNEQFF
TGTGCCACCAGTGATTTGCCGGGCTGGGGGACGGCCTACAATGAGCAGTTCTTC
>.|TRBV10-2|TRBJ2-7|once
CASSETSFSYEQYF
TGCGCCAGCAGTGAGACTAGTTTCTCCTACGAGCAGTACTTC
>TRBD1|TRBV29-1|TRBJ2-7|.
CSVENRDRGQSEQYF
TGCAGCGTTGAAAACAGGGACAGGGGTCAAAGCGAGCAGTACTTC
>.|TRBV27|TRBJ2-3|.
CASSPLTGFTDTQYF
TGTGCCAGCAGTCCCTTAACGGGTTTCACAGATACGCAGTATTTT
>TRBD1|TRBV29-1|TRBJ1-1|.
CSVPTGGKYTEAFF
TGCAGCGTTCCGACAGGGGGCAAGTACACTGAAGCTTTCTTT
>.|TRBV10-3|TRBJ1-1|.
CAISGGNLAIKPTEAFF
TGTGCCATCAGTGGGGGCAACCTGGCGATCAAGCCCACTGAAGCTTTCTTT
>.|TRBV3-1|TRBJ1-6|.
CASSSEMGRRNSPLHF
TGTGCCAGCAGCTCAGAGATGGGGCGGAGAAATTCACCCCTCCACTTT
>.|TRBV4-3|TRBJ2-5|.
CASSQEIRETQYF
TGCGCCAGCAGCCAAGAGATAAGAGAGACCCAGTACTTC
>TRBD1|TRBV7-9|TRBJ1-2|.
CASSTTTGDYGYTF
TGTGCCAGCAGCACCACGACAGGGGACTATGGCTACACCTTC
>TRBD1|TRBV7-9|TRBJ1-4|.
CASSNSDRGRKLFF
TGTGCCAGCAGCAATTCGGACAGGGGGCGAAAACTGTTTTTT
>.|TRBV25-1|TRBJ2-3|.
CASSESWSSTDTQYF
TGTGCCAGCAGTGAAAGTTGGAGTAGCACAGATACGCAGTATTTT
>.|TRBV11-2|TRBJ2-1|.
CASSLEIGQPYNEQFF
TGTGCCAGCAGCTTAGAAATTGGACAACCTTACAATGAGCAGTTCTTC
>.|TRBV2|TRBJ2-1|.
CTSSFRGYDNEQFF
TGTACCAGCAGCTTCAGGGGATATGACAATGAGCAGTTCTTC
>.|TRBV6-2/TRBV6-3|TRBJ1-1|.
CASSYGLREGPSNTEAFF
TGTGCCAGCAGTTACGGTCTACGGGAGGGACCCTCAAACACTGAAGCTTTCTTT
>TRBD1|TRBV28|TRBJ1-1|.
CAIIQGPTEAFF
TGTGCCATCATACAGGGGCCCACTGAAGCTTTCTTT
>.|TRBV6-2/TRBV6-3|TRBJ2-5|few
CASTEREETQYF
TGTGCCAGCACTGAACGCGAAGAGACCCAGTACTTC
>TRBD1|TRBV28|TRBJ2-1|.
CASSFPGQGEQFF
TGTGCCAGCAGTTTCCCCGGACAGGGTGAGCAGTTCTTC
>TRBD2|TRBV7-2|TRBJ2-7|.
CASSFGGAPFEQYF
TGTGCCAGCAGCTTCGGGGGGGCTCCTTTCGAGCAGTACTTC
>.|TRBV10-3|TRBJ1-6|.
CAISESTGGSPLHF
TGTGCCATCAGTGAGTCGACGGGAGGGTCACCCCTCCACTTT
>TRBD1|TRBV5-1|TRBJ1-4|.
CASSLAFRGATNEKLFF
TGCGCCAGCAGCTTGGCCTTCAGGGGGGCAACTAATGAAAAACTGTTTTTT
>.|TRBV28|TRBJ1-2|.
CATRDGSNYGYTF
TGTGCCACCCGGGACGGGTCTAACTATGGCTACACCTTC
>TRBD1|TRBV12-3/TRBV12-4|TRBJ2-3|.
CASKTGTGKRDTQYF
TGTGCCAGCAAGACCGGGACAGGGAAAAGAGATACGCAGTATTTT
>TRBD2|TRBV15|TRBJ2-4|.
CATSRDRGASGGPKNIQYF
TGTGCCACCAGCAGAGATAGGGGGGCTAGCGGGGGCCCGAAAAACATTCAGTACTTC
>.|TRBV2|TRBJ2-5|.
CASRIPDTLQETQYF
TGTGCCAGCCGAATCCCGGACACCTTACAAGAGACCCAGTACTTC
>.|TRBV13|TRBJ2-7|.
CASSPRVSSYEQYF
TGTGCCAGCAGCCCACGGGTAAGCTCCTACGAGCAGTACTTC
>TRBD2|TRBV19|TRBJ2-6|few
CASSPRTSGESGANVLTF
TGTGCCAGTAGTCCGAGGACTAGCGGGGAGTCTGGGGCCAACGTCCTGACTTTC
>.|TRBV20-1|TRBJ2-7|.
CSARDEGISYEQYF
TGCAGTGCTAGAGATGAGGGTATCTCCTACGAGCAGTACTTC
>TRBD2|TRBV12-3/TRBV12-4|TRBJ2-3|.
CASSQTSGGAEKQYF
TGTGCCAGCAGCCAAACTAGCGGGGGGGCCGAAAAGCAGTATTTT
>.|TRBV6-2/TRBV6-3|TRBJ2-7|few
CASSYRQLELSYEQYF
TGTGCCAGCAGTTATCGACAATTAGAGCTGTCCTACGAGCAGTACTTC
>.|TRBV24-1|TRBJ2-7|.
CATNRAEQYF
TGTGCCACCAACAGGGCCGAGCAGTACTTC
>TRBD1|TRBV5-1|TRBJ2-7|.
CASSRGTGEEQYF
TGCGCCAGCAGCCGTGGGACAGGGGAAGAGCAGTACTTC